These T cell receptor beta chains were read from a single sample in a study of shared clonotypes between healthy human individuals. Produced via immunoSEQ multiplex PCR; TCRdb's table is partial and in-frame only. The top ten clones hold about 0.36% of a sample with 2,500,000 or so clones, 85% to 95% of them seen once. The sequencing sample was made of naive CD4+ T cells from PBMCs. The origin of the receptors is a man aged 18 to 30 in good health. Some clones in this sample may be carry-over from other donors' samples. Each CDR3 is given with its conserved first and last residue. Each record gives: D gene, V gene, J gene, clone size, CDR3 DNA, CDR3 protein. D genes are given only for firm matches. Expanded clones are given a class, and other clones once, few, many or no size at all.

>NA|TRBV28|TRBJ2-5|NA
TGTGCCAGCAGCTCCGGCGGAGTCCGGGAGACCCAGTACTTC
CASSSGGVRETQYF
>NA|TRBV6-1|TRBJ1-1|NA
TGTGCCAGCAGCAAGCGTGGCGTGGAGGCTGAAGCTTTCTTT
CASSKRGVEAEAFF
>TRBD1|TRBV9|TRBJ2-3|NA
TGTGCCAGCAGCGACGGGACAGGCCTCACAGATACGCAGTATTTT
CASSDGTGLTDTQYF
>NA|TRBV5-6|TRBJ2-5|NA
TGTGCCAGCAGCTTGGTTAAAGTCCAAGAGACCCAGTACTTC
CASSLVKVQETQYF
>TRBD2|TRBV19|TRBJ2-1|once
TGTGCCAGTAGCCTAGCGGGAAGCTCCTACAATGAGCAGTTCTTC
CASSLAGSSYNEQFF
>NA|TRBV12-5|TRBJ2-3|NA
TGTGCTAGTGGTTTGGGCACAGGGAGCACAGATACGCAGTATTTT
CASGLGTGSTDTQYF
>NA|TRBV29-1|TRBJ2-7|NA
TGCAGCGTTGTGACACTGCTAACCTACGAGCAGTACTTC
CSVVTLLTYEQYF
>NA|TRBV6-1|TRBJ2-1|NA
TGTGCCAGCGGGTCGGGTAACCACAATGAGCAGTTCTTC
CASGSGNHNEQFF
>NA|TRBV7-7|TRBJ2-1|once
TGTGCCAGCAGTTACCGTCGAATGGATGAGCAGTTCTTC
CASSYRRMDEQFF
>NA|TRBV6-5|TRBJ1-1|NA
TGTGCCAGCACCCAACGGGGTTTGGGGACTGAAGCTTTCTTT
CASTQRGLGTEAFF
>TRBD1|TRBV28|TRBJ2-7|NA
TGTGCCAGCAGTTTGTTTACCGGGACAGTAACTAAATACGAGCAGTACTTC
CASSLFTGTVTKYEQYF
>TRBD1|TRBV5-1|TRBJ1-3|NA
TGCGCCAGCAAGAACGAGGGGGCAGGAAACACCATATATTTT
CASKNEGAGNTIYF
>NA|TRBV11-2|TRBJ1-2|NA
TGTGCCAGCAGCTTAGAGGCAGGGAACTATGGCTACACCTTC
CASSLEAGNYGYTF
>NA|TRBV11-3|TRBJ2-1|NA
TGTGCCAGCAGCTTAGCTGGGAGTTCGGGCAATGAGCAGTTCTTC
CASSLAGSSGNEQFF
>TRBD1|TRBV28|TRBJ1-4|NA
TGTGCCAGCAGTTTAGGGACAGGGGCCGTTGAAAAACTGTTTTTT
CASSLGTGAVEKLFF
>TRBD1|TRBV2|TRBJ1-6|NA
TGTGCCGGGAGAACGACAGGGGGGAATTCACCCCTCCACTTT
CAGRTTGGNSPLHF
>NA|TRBV20-1|TRBJ2-7|NA
TGCAGTGCTGCCCAGTACGAGCAGTACTTC
CSAAQYEQYF
>TRBD2|TRBV4-2|TRBJ2-2|NA
TGTGCCAGCAGCCAAGATTTAGCGGGAGGGCCAGAAGGGGAGCTGTTTTTT
CASSQDLAGGPEGELFF
>NA|TRBV5-1|TRBJ2-7|NA
TGCGCCAGCAGCCCGGGACAAGGATTCTACGAGCAGTACTTC
CASSPGQGFYEQYF
>NA|TRBV28|TRBJ2-7|NA
TGTGCCAGCTCCCGAGGGGGCGAGCAGTACTTC
CASSRGGEQYF
>NA|TRBV18|TRBJ2-7|NA
TGTGCCAGCTCACCAGGGCTGACCTACGAGCAGTACTTC
CASSPGLTYEQYF
>NA|TRBV5-1|TRBJ1-1|NA
TGCGCCAGCGGCTTCCAGGAGAACACTGAAGCTTTCTTT
CASGFQENTEAFF
>TRBD1|TRBV7-8|TRBJ1-1|NA
TGTGCCAGCAGCTTAACGCGGACAGGGAGCACTGAAGCTTTCTTT
CASSLTRTGSTEAFF
>NA|TRBV18|TRBJ2-1|NA
TGTGCCAGCTCACCACAACTTTGGGGGGGCGATGAGCAGTTCTTC
CASSPQLWGGDEQFF
>NA|TRBV7-8|TRBJ1-1|NA
TGTGCCAGCAGCTTAATCACCAGAGCCTACACTGAAGCTTTCTTT
CASSLITRAYTEAFF
>TRBD1|TRBV19|TRBJ2-7|once
TGTGCCAGTAGCCACACAGGGGGAAGGGCCTACGAGCAGTACTTC
CASSHTGGRAYEQYF
>NA|TRBV7-3|TRBJ2-3|NA
TGTGCCAGCAGCTTTAGGGCGGGAGAGAGGGGGGATACGCAGTATTTT
CASSFRAGERGDTQYF
>NA|TRBV28|TRBJ1-1|NA
TGTGCCAGCAGCCATGGACAGCCTGAAGCTTTCTTT
CASSHGQPEAFF
>NA|TRBV4-2|TRBJ2-7|NA
TGTGCCAGCAGCCAAGATCGGGCCTACGAGCAGTACTTC
CASSQDRAYEQYF
>NA|TRBV5-1|TRBJ2-2|once
TGCGCCAGCAGCTCTGAAACCGGGGAGCTGTTTTTT
CASSSETGELFF
>NA|TRBV19|TRBJ2-7|once
TGTGCCAGTAGTATAAGCAGTGGAAAACTCCAGGGACAGTACTTC
CASSISSGKLQGQYF
>TRBD2|TRBV7-2|TRBJ2-2|NA
TGTGCCAGCAGCTCTCCCAGGACTAGCGGAAACACCGGGGAGCTGTTTTTT
CASSSPRTSGNTGELFF
>NA|TRBV5-1|TRBJ2-5|NA
TGCGCCAGCGCCTCAGGGGCCGGTTTACAAGAGACCCAGTACTTC
CASASGAGLQETQYF
>NA|TRBV6-1|TRBJ1-1|NA
TGTGCCACCACTAAGGACGGGACTACTGAAGCTTTCTTT
CATTKDGTTEAFF
>NA|TRBV5-4|TRBJ2-5|NA
TGTGCCAGCAGCTTGGTACAGGGTGAGACCCAGTACTTC
CASSLVQGETQYF
>NA|TRBV5-1|TRBJ2-5|once
TGCGCCAGCAGCTTGGTAGGACACCGCCAAGAGACCCAGTACTTC
CASSLVGHRQETQYF
>TRBD1|TRBV28|TRBJ1-5|NA
TGTGCCAGCAGTATCGGACAGGGGTGGAATCAGCCCCAGCATTTT
CASSIGQGWNQPQHF
>NA|TRBV28|TRBJ2-1|NA
TGTGCCAGCAGCGATTGGTCATCCAATGAGCAGTTCTTC
CASSDWSSNEQFF
>TRBD1|TRBV6-5|TRBJ1-2|NA
TGTGCCAGCAGTTACGAGGGTACAGGGGGAGAAGGCTACACCTTC
CASSYEGTGGEGYTF
>NA|TRBV20-1|TRBJ1-1|NA
TGCAGTGCCCGGCGGGGAGGGAGCGCTTTCTTT
CSARRGGSAFF
>NA|TRBV7-9|TRBJ2-5|NA
TGTGCCAGCAGCCGGGACTTCCAAGAGACCCAGTACTTC
CASSRDFQETQYF
>TRBD1|TRBV28|TRBJ2-7|NA
TGTGCCAGCAGTCCCTTAGACAGGGGGCTGAAAGAGCAGTACTTC
CASSPLDRGLKEQYF
>NA|TRBV27|TRBJ2-7|NA
TGTGCCAGCAGTTTCAGGGATGGGGAGCAGTACTTC
CASSFRDGEQYF
>TRBD1|TRBV29-1|TRBJ2-7|NA
TGCAGCGTTGGCCGGGACAGGGGCGTTTACGAGCAGTACTTC
CSVGRDRGVYEQYF
>NA|TRBV27|TRBJ2-6|NA
TGTGCCAGCAGTCGCGCGAGGTGGGCCTCTGGGGCCAACGTCCTGACTTTC
CASSRARWASGANVLTF
>NA|TRBV5-1|TRBJ2-2|NA
TGCGCCAGCAGCGCATCCGGCCTCTCGAACACCGGGGAGCTGTTTTTT
CASSASGLSNTGELFF
>NA|TRBV21-1|TRBJ1-4|NA
TGTGCCAGCAGGGGGGGGCAGGACCCCGATGCAACTAATGAAAAACTGTTTTTT
CASRGGQDPDATNEKLFF
>NA|TRBV6-4|TRBJ2-2|NA
TGTGCCAGCCCCCCGCCTAAAGTAACCGGGGAGCTGTTTTTT
CASPPPKVTGELFF
>TRBD2|TRBV30|TRBJ2-7|NA
TGTGCCTGGAGTCCTACAACTAGCGGGAGGGCCTACGAGCAGTACTTC
CAWSPTTSGRAYEQYF
>TRBD2|TRBV7-9|TRBJ2-2|NA
TGTGCCAGCAGCCGCCCCGCGGGAGTGACCACCGGGGAGCTGTTTTTT
CASSRPAGVTTGELFF
>NA|TRBV29-1|TRBJ2-7|NA
TGCAGCGTTGAGGAGGGAAGGCAGTACTTC
CSVEEGRQYF
>NA|TRBV5-6|TRBJ2-3|once
TGTGCCAGCAGCTTGGACGAAGATACGCAGTATTTT
CASSLDEDTQYF
>TRBD2|TRBV30|TRBJ2-7|NA
TGTGCCTGGGAGACTAGCGGGAGTGGATACGAGCAGTACTTC
CAWETSGSGYEQYF
>NA|TRBV28|TRBJ1-2|NA
TGTGCCAGCAGAACGACGTTAAGGCCAGGGATTAACTATGGCTACACCTTC
CASRTTLRPGINYGYTF
>NA|TRBV5-1|TRBJ2-5|once
TGCGCCAGCAGCTTATGGGAATCAGAGACCCAGTACTTC
CASSLWESETQYF
>NA|TRBV21-1|TRBJ2-7|NA
TGTGCCAGCAGCAAAAGTGGCGGGAGGTCGTACGAGCAGTACTTC
CASSKSGGRSYEQYF